The clone carrying this T cell receptor beta chain was counted many times. Its specificity is not known. The CDR3 sequence is 14 residues long. V was shortened by 5 bases and J by 9 bases, with 17 bases between the two germline ends. The germline V gene encodes CDR1 SEHNR and CDR2 FQNEAQ (reference sequence). The sample is drawn from a study of T cells in Graves' hyperthyroidism and ophthalmopathy. Study outcomes and limitations: In the blood, most expanded thyroid clonotypes above 0.001 appeared as well.

8.5 to 10 ml of fresh peripheral blood supplied the PBMCs. Amplification targeted TCR beta CDR3 regions from RNA transcripts. The TCR CDR3 was amplified in a first-round RT-PCR using the HTBI primer set. In TCRdb, the multiplex PCR reads were re-called with MiXCR into one record per CDR3 protein. Of under 350,000 distinct CDR3 sequences in the sample, around a sixth were seen once. Sequencing was done on a sample of blood. This chain joins TRBV7-9 and TRBJ2-1; D might be TRBD2 (5 bases). The origin of this receptor is a woman in her forties or fifties with Graves' hyperthyroidism. In nucleotides, the CDR3 is TGTGCCAGCAGCCCGAGCTCGGCTAGCTTTGAGCAGTTCTTC. This translates into CASSPSSASFEQFF.